Below, 3 T cell receptor beta chains from the same sample are listed, as sequenced in a study of metastatic and nonmetastatic thyroid tumors. No patient received treatment before thyroid surgery. TCRdb re-analyzed the PCR reads using MiXCR. The sample contains roughly 7,400 clones, under 20% of which appear only once. Sequenced material: adjacent normal tissue. The origin of the receptors is a female donor with papillary thyroid cancer or a benign thyroid nodule (not recorded which). Some clones in this sample may be carry-over from other donors' samples.

This clone is labeled medium-sized (0.01 to 0.1%). The chain couples TRBV20-1 to TRBJ1-2; D is ambiguous. Deletions cut 0 bases from V and 6 bases from J, with 14 bases between. The germline CDR1 and CDR2 sequences are DFQATT and SNEGSKA (reference sequence). There are 14 residues in the CDR3. This CDR3 reads CSARDKKGWDGYTF. The CDR3 DNA reads TGCAGTGCTAGAGATAAGAAAGGATGGGATGGCTACACCTTC.

This clone is medium-sized within its sample. The chain joins TRBV6-1 to TRBJ1-4, with 7 bases lining up with TRBD1. CDR1 and CDR2 from the germline V gene are MNHNS and SASEGT. V gave up 5 bases and J gave up 7 bases; unmatched junction bases: 4. CDR3 length: 13 amino acids. CDR3 coding DNA: TGTGCCAGCAGTTTGACAGGGTTTGAAAAACTGTTTTTT. It codes for CASSLTGFEKLFF.

The sample holds many counts of this clone. The chain combines TRBV3-1 with TRBJ2-1, with a weak D call TRBD2 (7 bases). V lost 3 bases and J lost 0, with 15 bases in between. The CDR3 extends over 17 amino acids. Germline V lookup: CDR1 LGHDT, CDR2 YNNKEL (reference sequence). The CDR3 nucleotides are TGTGCCAGCAGCCACCTGGGGAGGGGGGTCTCCTACAATGAGCAGTTCTTC. Translation gives CASSHLGRGVSYNEQFF.